The next 20 T cell receptor beta chains were all read from a single sample in a study of blood T cell repertoires in COVID-19. Repertoires were generated with immunoSEQ multiplex PCR, while TCRdb's copy carries only in-frame clones and drops some. The sample has approximately 140,000 clones; 88% are singletons. Material for sequencing was peripheral blood. Receptor source: a human donor in a cohort sampled during active COVID-19.

This sequence joins TRBV19 and TRBJ1-2; D is possibly TRBD1 (5 bases). The CDR3 is made up of 14 amino acids. Germline assignment: CDR1 LNHDA and CDR2 SQIVND (reference sequence). The V gene lost 3 bases and the J gene lost 7 bases, with 15 bases spanning the gap. CDR3 nucleotides: TGTGCCAGTAGTATCGCGGGGCAGGGTTCTGGCTACACCTTC. Translation gives CASSIAGQGSGYTF.

The J gene is TRBJ1-1, the V gene TRBV6-2 or TRBV6-3; TRBD1 is a possible D gene (5 bases). Germline loops: CDR1 MNHEY, CDR2 SVGEGT. V shed 2 bases and J shed 1 base, with 8 bases lying between them. This CDR3 comprises 14 residues. CDR3 nucleotide sequence: TGTGCCAGCAGTTACGCAGGGCGGAACACTGAAGCTTTCTTT. Translating it yields CASSYAGRNTEAFF.

The chain employs TRBV28 and TRBJ2-1; the match to TRBD2 covers 10 bases. J lost 5 bases, V lost 5 bases, and 9 bases had no gene match. CDR3 length equals 16 residues. The germline V gene has CDR1 MDHEN and CDR2 SYDVKM. The CDR3 spells CASSLTGLAKDNEQFF. In nucleotides, the CDR3 is TGTGCCAGCAGTCTGACGGGACTAGCGAAAGACAATGAGCAGTTCTTC.

V is TRBV28 and J is TRBJ2-7; D unresolved. V lost 2 bases, J lost 1 base, and 6 bases lay in between. There are 13 residues in the CDR3. CDR1 and CDR2 (germline): MDHEN, SYDVKM. The CDR3: CASSLGVSYEQYF. The CDR3 nucleotides are TGTGCCAGCAGTTTAGGAGTATCCTACGAGCAGTACTTC.

The chain has TRBV5-1 and TRBJ2-3, with TRBD1 identical over 9 bases. V trimming: 4 bases; J trimming: 5 bases; junction bases outside the gene matches: 5. There are 14 residues in the CDR3. The germline V gene has CDR1 SGHRS and CDR2 YFSETQ. This CDR3 reads CASSGGQGGDTQYF. DNA of the CDR3: TGCGCCAGCAGCGGGGGACAGGGAGGAGATACGCAGTATTTT.

This chain connects TRBV7-6 to TRBJ2-3, with 12 bases lining up with TRBD2. Germline CDR1 reads SGHVS; CDR2 reads FNYEAQ. Trimming cost V 1 base and J 4 bases; bases outside gene matches: 3. CDR3 length equals 16 residues. The DNA for the CDR3 is TGTGCCAGCAGCTTAGGTCTAGCGGGGGGGCCAGATACGCAGTATTTT. Translation gives CASSLGLAGGPDTQYF.

This chain links TRBV5-6 with TRBJ2-7; perhaps TRBD2 as D (6 bases). V was shortened by 1 base and J by 9 bases, with 20 bases between the two germline ends. CDR3 size: 15 residues. CDR1 is SGHDT, CDR2 YYEEEE, per germline. The CDR3 DNA reads as TGTGCCAGCAGCTTGCCCACTCCGGGCGGGGTGGTGCAGTACTTC. It specifies CASSLPTPGGVVQYF.

By sample fraction, this clone is medium-sized (0.01 to 0.1%). The sample has other DNA sequences that encode this CDR3 too. V usage is TRBV7-9 and J usage is TRBJ2-3, with 9 nucleotides matching TRBD1. The V gene's germline CDR1 is SEHNR and CDR2 FQNEAQ (reference sequence). The CDR3 length is 15 residues. The ends lost 4 bases at V and 6 bases at J; junction bases unmatched: 8. The DNA for the CDR3 is TGTGCCAGCAGCTGGGGACAGGGTGAAGGTGATACGCAGTATTTT. This codes for CASSWGQGEGDTQYF.

Written as DNA, the CDR3 is TGTGCCAGCAGCCCCGGACAGACTGGAAACACCATATATTTT. Amino acids: CASSPGQTGNTIYF. J is TRBJ1-3 and V is TRBV6-5, with D possibly being TRBD1 (6 bases). This CDR3 region has 14 residues. From germline, CDR1 is MNHEY and CDR2 SVGAGI. V was cut by 6 bases and J by 2 bases, with 11 bases left in between.

This rearrangement joins TRBV28 to TRBJ2-3, with D possibly TRBD2 on 5 matching bases. The CDR3 sequence is 13 residues long. Germline V CDR1 and CDR2: MDHEN, SYDVKM. The germline V and J ends were trimmed by 4 bases and 2 bases, with 7 bases remaining between them. CDR3 DNA sequence: TGTGCCAGCAGTTCCGGGGACACAGATACGCAGTATTTT. It is translated as CASSSGDTDTQYF.

This clone came up once. The rearrangement links TRBV4-1 to TRBJ2-3; a possible D gene is TRBD2 (6 bases). The germline V gene has CDR1 MGHRA and CDR2 YSYEKL. Trimming took off 0 bases at V and 3 bases at J, with 13 bases between the two ends. This CDR3 contains 16 residues. Here the CDR3 reads CASSQEVGGVTDTQYF. CDR3 DNA sequence: TGCGCCAGCAGCCAAGAGGTGGGGGGAGTGACAGATACGCAGTATTTT.

V usage is TRBV5-4 and J usage is TRBJ1-1; no definite D call. Germline-derived CDR1 and CDR2 are SGHNT and YYREEE (reference sequence). The length of the CDR3 is 13 residues. The V gene lost 4 bases and the J gene lost 3 bases, with 10 bases spanning the gap. CDR3 sequence: CASSAGFDTEAFF. Written as DNA, the CDR3 is TGTGCCAGCAGCGCCGGGTTCGACACTGAAGCTTTCTTT.

V gene TRBV6-5 combines with J gene TRBJ1-4; no clear D gene. The CDR3 runs to 12 residues. Germline V lookup: CDR1 MNHEY, CDR2 SVGAGI. V was clipped by 6 bases and J by 5 bases, with 7 bases between them. The CDR3 DNA reads as TGTGCCAGCAGCCCCGGGAATGAAAAACTGTTTTTT. Protein sequence: CASSPGNEKLFF.

The chain links TRBV19 to TRBJ2-1; tentatively, D is TRBD1 (5 bases). The CDR3 sequence is 14 residues long. V shed 5 bases and J shed 4 bases, with 12 bases lying between them. Germline V lookup: CDR1 LNHDA, CDR2 SQIVND (reference sequence). The CDR3 coding sequence is TGTGCCAGTAGTCCCGACAGCCCTTACAATGAGCAGTTCTTC. Residues: CASSPDSPYNEQFF.

The chain employs TRBV7-9 and TRBJ2-3; the D gene is possibly TRBD2 (7 bases). The germline gives CDR1 SEHNR, CDR2 FQNEAQ (reference sequence). The CDR3 contains 16 residues. The ends were cut back, 5 bases at V and 4 bases at J, with 19 bases in the middle. For the CDR3, the DNA is TGTGCCAGCAGCCGTAGGGGGGGCACAGGATCAGATACGCAGTATTTT. Amino acids: CASSRRGGTGSDTQYF.

This chain joins TRBV29-1 and TRBJ2-7; perhaps TRBD1 as D (7 bases). Trimming pared 6 bases from V and 6 bases from J, leaving 18 bases between. From germline, CDR1 is SQVTM and CDR2 ANQGSEA. The CDR3 length is 13 residues. CDR3 residues: CSVDDREAAEQYF. DNA of the CDR3: TGCAGCGTCGACGACAGGGAGGCAGCCGAGCAGTACTTC.

The rearrangement joins TRBV4-1 to TRBJ2-3, with D possibly matching TRBD2 (6 bases). The CDR3 runs to 17 residues. Germline V gene sequence: CDR1 MGHRA, CDR2 YSYEKL. V lost 0 bases to trimming and J lost 3 bases, with 16 bases between them. In DNA form, the CDR3 reads TGCGCCAGCAGCCAAGATCAATGGCTAGCGCAGACAGATACGCAGTATTTT. Translation gives CASSQDQWLAQTDTQYF.

This clone was found once. The chain carries TRBV18 and TRBJ1-2, with D maybe TRBD1 (6 bases). The CDR3 length is 15 residues. Deletions cut 3 bases from V and 4 bases from J, with 15 bases between. In germline, CDR1 is KGHSH, CDR2 LQKENI. This CDR3 is CASSPNGQPLYGYTF. The DNA for the CDR3 is TGTGCCAGCTCACCTAACGGACAGCCCCTCTATGGCTACACCTTC.

This clone has just one count. V and J are TRBV3-1 (or the pseudogene TRBV3-2) and TRBJ2-5, with 8 bases matching TRBD2. This CDR3 has 14 amino acids. In germline, CDR1 is LGHDT, CDR2 YNNKEL (reference sequence). Trimming took 5 bases from V and 10 from J; bases not matched to a gene: 12. The CDR3 DNA reads TGTGCCAGCAGCAGGAATAGCGGGGCGGGGGACCAGTACTTC. Encoded protein: CASSRNSGAGDQYF.

The rearrangement uses TRBV5-1 and TRBJ2-7; tentative D call: TRBD1 (5 bases). Per germline, CDR1 SGHRS and CDR2 YFSETQ. The CDR3 has 14 amino acids. The V and J ends lost 2 bases and 0 bases respectively, with 9 bases between them. Written as DNA, the CDR3 is TGCGCCAGCAGCTTATTGGACAACTCCTACGAGCAGTACTTC. Protein product: CASSLLDNSYEQYF.